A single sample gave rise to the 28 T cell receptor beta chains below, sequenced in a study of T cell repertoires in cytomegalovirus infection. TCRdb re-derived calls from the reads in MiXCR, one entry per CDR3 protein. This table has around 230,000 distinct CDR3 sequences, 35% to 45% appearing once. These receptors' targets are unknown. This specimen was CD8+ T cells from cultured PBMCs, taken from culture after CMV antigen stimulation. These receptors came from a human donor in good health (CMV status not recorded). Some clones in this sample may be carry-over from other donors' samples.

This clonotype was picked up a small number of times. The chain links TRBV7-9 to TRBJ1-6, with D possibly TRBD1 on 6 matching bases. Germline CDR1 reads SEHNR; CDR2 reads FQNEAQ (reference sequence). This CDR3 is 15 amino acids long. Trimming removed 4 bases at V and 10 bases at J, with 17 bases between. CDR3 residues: CASSSGPGVGSPLHF. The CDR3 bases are TGTGCCAGCAGCTCCGGCCCAGGGGTCGGGTCACCCCTCCACTTT.

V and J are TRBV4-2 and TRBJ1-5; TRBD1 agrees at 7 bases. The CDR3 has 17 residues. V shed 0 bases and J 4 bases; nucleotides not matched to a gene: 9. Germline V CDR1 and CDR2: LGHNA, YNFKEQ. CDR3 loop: CASSQEILQGVNQPQHF. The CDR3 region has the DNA TGTGCCAGCAGCCAAGAAATTTTGCAGGGGGTAAATCAGCCCCAGCATTTT.

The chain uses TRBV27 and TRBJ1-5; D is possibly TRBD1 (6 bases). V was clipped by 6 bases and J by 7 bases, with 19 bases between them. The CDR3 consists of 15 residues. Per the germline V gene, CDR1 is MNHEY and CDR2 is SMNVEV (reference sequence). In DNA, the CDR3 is TGTGCCAGCAGCCTAGCAAGGGGGTCAGGGCAGCCCCAGCATTTT. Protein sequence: CASSLARGSGQPQHF.

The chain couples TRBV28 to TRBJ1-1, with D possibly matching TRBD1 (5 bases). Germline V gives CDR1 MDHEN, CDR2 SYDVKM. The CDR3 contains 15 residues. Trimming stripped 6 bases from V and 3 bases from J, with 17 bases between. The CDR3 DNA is TGTGCCAGCAGCAATAGGGGAGGGAGGGACACTGAAGCTTTCTTT. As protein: CASSNRGGRDTEAFF. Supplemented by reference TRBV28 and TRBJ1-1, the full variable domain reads DVKVTQSSRYLVKRTGEKVFLECVQDMDHENMFWYRQDPGLGLRLIYFSYDVKMKEKGDIPEGYSVSREKKERFSLILESASTNQTSMYLCASSNRGGRDTEAFFGQGTRLTVV.

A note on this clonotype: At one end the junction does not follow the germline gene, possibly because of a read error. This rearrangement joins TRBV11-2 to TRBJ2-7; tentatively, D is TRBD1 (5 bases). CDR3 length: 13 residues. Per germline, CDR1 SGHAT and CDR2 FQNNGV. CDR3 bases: TGTGCCAGCAGCCTAGACAGCAAGTACGAGCAGTACTTC. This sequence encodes CASSLDSKYEQYF.

In DNA form, the CDR3 reads TGTGCCAGTAGTACACCGGGACAGGGATCCTACGAGCAGTACTTC. It encodes CASSTPGQGSYEQYF. This chain joins TRBV19 and TRBJ2-7, with 9 bases identical to TRBD1. The V segment lost 4 bases and the J segment 1 base; nucleotides outside the gene matches: 5. The CDR3 is 15 residues long. Germline V gives CDR1 LNHDA, CDR2 SQIVND (reference sequence). The full variable domain, in which reference TRBV19 and TRBJ2-7 provide the parts outside the CDR3, is DGGITQSPKYLFRKEGQNVTLSCEQNLNHDAMYWYRQDPGQGLRLIYYSQIVNDFQKGDIAEGYSVSREKKESFPLTVTSAQKNPTAFYLCASSTPGQGSYEQYFGPGTRLTVT.

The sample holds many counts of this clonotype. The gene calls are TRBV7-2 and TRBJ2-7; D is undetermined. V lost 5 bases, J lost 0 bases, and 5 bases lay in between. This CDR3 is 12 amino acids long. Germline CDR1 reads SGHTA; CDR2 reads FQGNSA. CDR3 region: CASSPYSYEQYF. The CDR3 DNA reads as TGTGCCAGCAGCCCTTACTCCTACGAGCAGTACTTC.

The CDR3 DNA reads TGTGCCAGCACTCTAGCGGGGGCGGGGAATGAGCAGTTCTTC. As protein: CASTLAGAGNEQFF. The rearrangement links TRBV2 to TRBJ2-1, with 10 bases fitting TRBD2. The germline V gene encodes CDR1 SNHLY and CDR2 FYNNEI. The trim removed 7 bases at V and 7 bases at J, leaving 7 bases unmatched. There are 14 residues in the CDR3. Using reference TRBV2 and TRBJ2-1 for the parts outside the CDR3, the full variable domain is EPEVTQTPSHQVTQMGQEVILRCVPISNHLYFYWYRQILGQKVEFLVSFYNNEISEKSEIFDDQFSVERPDGSNFTLKIRSTKLEDSAMYFCASTLAGAGNEQFFGPGTRLTVL.

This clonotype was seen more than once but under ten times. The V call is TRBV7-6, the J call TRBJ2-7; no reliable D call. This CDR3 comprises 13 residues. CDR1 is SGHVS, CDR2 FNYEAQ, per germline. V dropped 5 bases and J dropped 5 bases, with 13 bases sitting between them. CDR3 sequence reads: CASSPSNLHEQYF. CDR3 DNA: TGTGCCAGCAGCCCATCTAATTTACACGAGCAGTACTTC.

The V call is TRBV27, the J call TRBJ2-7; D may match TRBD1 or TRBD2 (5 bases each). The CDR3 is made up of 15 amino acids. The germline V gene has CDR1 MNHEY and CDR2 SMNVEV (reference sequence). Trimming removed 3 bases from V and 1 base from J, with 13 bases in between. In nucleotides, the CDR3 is TGTGCCAGCAGTTTTCGGGGCAGTCATTCCTACGAGCAGTACTTC. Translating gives CASSFRGSHSYEQYF.

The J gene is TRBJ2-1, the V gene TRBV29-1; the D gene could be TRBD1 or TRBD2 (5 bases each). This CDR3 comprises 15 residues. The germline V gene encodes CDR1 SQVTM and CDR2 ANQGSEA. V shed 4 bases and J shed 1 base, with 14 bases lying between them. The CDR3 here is CSVVGGWGSYNEQFF. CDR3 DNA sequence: TGCAGCGTTGTAGGCGGCTGGGGGTCCTACAATGAGCAGTTCTTC.

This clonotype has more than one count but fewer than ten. CDR3 nucleotides: TGTGCCAGCAGCCGTCTGGGGGACACTGAAGCTTTCTTT. Translating gives CASSRLGDTEAFF. V usage is TRBV7-6 and J usage is TRBJ1-1; D might be TRBD1 (5 bases). The CDR3 loop spans 13 amino acids. V was clipped by 5 bases and J by 3 bases, with 10 bases between them. CDR1 and CDR2 from the germline V gene are SGHVS and FNYEAQ.

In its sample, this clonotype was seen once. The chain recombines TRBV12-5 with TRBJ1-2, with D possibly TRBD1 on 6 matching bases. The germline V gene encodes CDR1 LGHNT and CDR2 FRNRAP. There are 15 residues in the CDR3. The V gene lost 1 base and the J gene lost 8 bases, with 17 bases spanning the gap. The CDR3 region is CASGLALGQLTGYTF. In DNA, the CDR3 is TGTGCTAGTGGTTTGGCCTTAGGACAGCTAACGGGCTACACCTTC.

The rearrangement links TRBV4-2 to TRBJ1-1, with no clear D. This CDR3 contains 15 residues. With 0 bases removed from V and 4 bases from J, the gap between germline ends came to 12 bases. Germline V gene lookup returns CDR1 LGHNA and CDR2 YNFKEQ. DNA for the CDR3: TGTGCCAGCAGCCAAGACCTCTCAGGTTTCACTGAAGCTTTCTTT. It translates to CASSQDLSGFTEAFF.

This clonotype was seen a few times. This chain's CDR3 is CASTAGGGETQYF. CDR3 bases: TGTGCCAGCACCGCGGGAGGAGGAGAGACCCAGTACTTC. The V gene is TRBV7-9, the J gene TRBJ2-5; 8 bases align to TRBD2. This CDR3 spans 13 amino acids. The ends lost 7 bases at V and 4 bases at J; junction bases unmatched: 5. Germline assignment: CDR1 SEHNR and CDR2 FQNEAQ (reference sequence). Full variable domain (rest looked up from reference TRBV7-9 and TRBJ2-5): DTGVSQNPRHKITKRGQNVTFRCDPISEHNRLYWYRQTLGQGPEFLTYFQNEAQLEKSRLLSDRFSAERPKGSFSTLEIQRTEQGDSAMYLCASTAGGGETQYFGPGTRLLVL.

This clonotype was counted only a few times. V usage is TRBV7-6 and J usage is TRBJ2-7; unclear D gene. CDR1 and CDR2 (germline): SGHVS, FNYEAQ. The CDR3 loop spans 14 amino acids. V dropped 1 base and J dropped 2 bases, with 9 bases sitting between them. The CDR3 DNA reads TGTGCCAGCAGCTTAGTTGAGCGTACCTACGAGCAGTACTTC. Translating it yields CASSLVERTYEQYF. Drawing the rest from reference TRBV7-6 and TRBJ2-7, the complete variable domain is GAGVSQSPRYKVTKRGQDVALRCDPISGHVSLYWYRQALGQGPEFLTYFNYEAQQDKSGLPNDRFSAERPEGSISTLTIQRTEQRDSAMYRCASSLVERTYEQYFGPGTRLTVT.

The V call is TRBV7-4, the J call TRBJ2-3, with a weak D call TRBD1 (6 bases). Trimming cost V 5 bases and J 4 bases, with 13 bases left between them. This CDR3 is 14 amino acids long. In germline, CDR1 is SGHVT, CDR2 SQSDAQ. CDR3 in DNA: TGTGCCAGCAGCACCCTCGGGACACCAGATACGCAGTATTTT. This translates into CASSTLGTPDTQYF.

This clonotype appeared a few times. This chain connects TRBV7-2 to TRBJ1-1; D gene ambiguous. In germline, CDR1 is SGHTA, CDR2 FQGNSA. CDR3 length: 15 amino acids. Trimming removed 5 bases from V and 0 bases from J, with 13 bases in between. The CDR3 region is CASSPPTGMNTEAFF. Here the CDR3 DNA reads TGTGCCAGCAGCCCCCCCACGGGAATGAACACTGAAGCTTTCTTT. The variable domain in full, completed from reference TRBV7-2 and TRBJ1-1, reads GAGVSQSPSNKVTEKGKDVELRCDPISGHTALYWYRQSLGQGLEFLIYFQGNSAPDKSGLPSDRFSAERTGGSVSTLTIQRTQQEDSAVYLCASSPPTGMNTEAFFGQGTRLTVV.

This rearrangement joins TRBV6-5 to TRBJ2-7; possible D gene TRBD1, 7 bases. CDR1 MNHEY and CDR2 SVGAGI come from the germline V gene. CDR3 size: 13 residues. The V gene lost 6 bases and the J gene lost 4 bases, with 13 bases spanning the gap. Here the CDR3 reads CASRRDSTYEQYF. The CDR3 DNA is TGTGCCAGCAGGCGGGACAGTACTTACGAGCAGTACTTC.

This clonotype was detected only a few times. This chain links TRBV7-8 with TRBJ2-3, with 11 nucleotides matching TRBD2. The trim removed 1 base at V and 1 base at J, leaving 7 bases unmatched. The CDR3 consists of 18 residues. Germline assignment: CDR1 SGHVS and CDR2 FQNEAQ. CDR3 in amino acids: CASSLVGLAGGRTDTQYF. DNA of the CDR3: TGTGCCAGCAGCTTAGTTGGTCTAGCGGGAGGACGCACAGATACGCAGTATTTT. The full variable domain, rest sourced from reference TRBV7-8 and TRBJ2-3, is GAGVSQSPRYKVAKRGQDVALRCDPISGHVSLFWYQQALGQGPEFLTYFQNEAQLDKSGLPSDRFFAERPEGSVSTLKIQRTQQEDSAVYLCASSLVGLAGGRTDTQYFGPGTRLTVL.

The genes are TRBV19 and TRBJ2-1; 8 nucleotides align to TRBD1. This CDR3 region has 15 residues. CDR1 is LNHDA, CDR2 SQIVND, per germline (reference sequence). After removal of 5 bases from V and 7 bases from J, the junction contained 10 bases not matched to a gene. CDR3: CASSPRTGFLNEQFF. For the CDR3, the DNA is TGTGCCAGTAGTCCCAGGACAGGGTTTCTTAATGAGCAGTTCTTC.

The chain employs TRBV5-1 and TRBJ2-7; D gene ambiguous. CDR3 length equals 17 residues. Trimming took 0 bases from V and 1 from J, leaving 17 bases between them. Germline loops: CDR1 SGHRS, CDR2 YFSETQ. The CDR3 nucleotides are TGCGCCAGCAGCTTGGTCTTTTTTTCGTACGGGTCCTACGAGCAGTACTTC. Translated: CASSLVFFSYGSYEQYF.

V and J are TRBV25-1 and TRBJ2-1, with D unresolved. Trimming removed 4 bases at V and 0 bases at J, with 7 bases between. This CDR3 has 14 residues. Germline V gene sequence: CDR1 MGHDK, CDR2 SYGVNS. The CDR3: CASSGLSSYNEQFF. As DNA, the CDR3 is TGTGCCAGCAGTGGACTGAGCTCCTACAATGAGCAGTTCTTC.

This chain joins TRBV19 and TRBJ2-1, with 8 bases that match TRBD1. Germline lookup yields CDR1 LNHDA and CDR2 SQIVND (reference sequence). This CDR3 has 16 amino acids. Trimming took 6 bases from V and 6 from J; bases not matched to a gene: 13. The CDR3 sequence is CASRAPRHRGTNEQFF. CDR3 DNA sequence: TGTGCCAGTAGGGCCCCCCGACACAGGGGGACCAATGAGCAGTTCTTC.

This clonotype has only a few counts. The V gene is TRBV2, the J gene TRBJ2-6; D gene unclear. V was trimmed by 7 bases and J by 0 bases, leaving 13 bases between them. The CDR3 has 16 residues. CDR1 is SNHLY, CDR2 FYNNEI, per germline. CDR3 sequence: CASMARWSSGANVLTF. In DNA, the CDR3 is TGTGCCAGCATGGCCCGTTGGAGCTCTGGGGCCAACGTCCTGACTTTC.

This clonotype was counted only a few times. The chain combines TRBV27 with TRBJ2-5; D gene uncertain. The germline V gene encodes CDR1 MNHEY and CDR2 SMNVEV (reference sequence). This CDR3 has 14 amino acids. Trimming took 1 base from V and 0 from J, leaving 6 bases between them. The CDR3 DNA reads TGTGCCAGCAGTTTATTCCGGGACCAAGAGACCCAGTACTTC. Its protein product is CASSLFRDQETQYF.

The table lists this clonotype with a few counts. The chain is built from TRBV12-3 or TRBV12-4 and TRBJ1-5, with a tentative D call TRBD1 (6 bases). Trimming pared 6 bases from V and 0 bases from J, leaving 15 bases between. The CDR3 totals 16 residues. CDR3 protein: CASSTDRLYSNQPQHF. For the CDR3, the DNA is TGTGCCAGCAGCACCGACAGGCTCTATAGCAATCAGCCCCAGCATTTT.

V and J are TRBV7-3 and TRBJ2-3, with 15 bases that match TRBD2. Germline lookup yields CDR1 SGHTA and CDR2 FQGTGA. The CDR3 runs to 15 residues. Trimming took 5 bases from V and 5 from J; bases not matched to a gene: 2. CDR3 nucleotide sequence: TGTGCCAGCAGCGCGGGACTAGCGGGAGGAGATACGCAGTATTTT. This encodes CASSAGLAGGDTQYF.